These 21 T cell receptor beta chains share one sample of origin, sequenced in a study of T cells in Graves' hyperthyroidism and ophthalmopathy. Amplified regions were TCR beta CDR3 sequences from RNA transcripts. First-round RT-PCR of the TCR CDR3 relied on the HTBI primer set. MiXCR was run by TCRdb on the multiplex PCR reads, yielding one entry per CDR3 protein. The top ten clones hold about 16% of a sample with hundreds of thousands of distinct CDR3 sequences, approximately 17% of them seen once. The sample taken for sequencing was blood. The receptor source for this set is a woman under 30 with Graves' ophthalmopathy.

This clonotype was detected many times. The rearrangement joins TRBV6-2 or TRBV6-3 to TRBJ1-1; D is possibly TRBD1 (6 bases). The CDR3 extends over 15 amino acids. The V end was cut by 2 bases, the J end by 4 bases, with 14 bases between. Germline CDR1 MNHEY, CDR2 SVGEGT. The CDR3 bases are TGTGCCAGCAGTTACGGCGGACAGCGAAGCACTGAAGCTTTCTTT. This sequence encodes CASSYGGQRSTEAFF.

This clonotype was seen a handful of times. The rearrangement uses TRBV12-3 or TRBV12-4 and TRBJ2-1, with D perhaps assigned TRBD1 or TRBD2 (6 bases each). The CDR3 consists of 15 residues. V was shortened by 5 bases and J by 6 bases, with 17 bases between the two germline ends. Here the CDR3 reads CASSTRGRGGNEQFF. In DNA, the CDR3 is TGTGCCAGCAGTACCCGGGGCAGGGGAGGCAATGAGCAGTTCTTC.

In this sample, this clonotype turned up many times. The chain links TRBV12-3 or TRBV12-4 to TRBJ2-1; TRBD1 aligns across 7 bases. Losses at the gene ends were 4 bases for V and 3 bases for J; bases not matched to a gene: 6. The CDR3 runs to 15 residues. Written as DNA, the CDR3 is TGTGCCAGCAGTTCGGAGACAGGGTACTACAATGAGCAGTTCTTC. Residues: CASSSETGYYNEQFF.

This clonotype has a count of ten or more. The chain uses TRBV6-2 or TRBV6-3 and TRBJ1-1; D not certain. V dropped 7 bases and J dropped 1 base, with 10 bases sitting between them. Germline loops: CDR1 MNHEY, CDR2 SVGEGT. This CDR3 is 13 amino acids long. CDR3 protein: CASITRQNTEAFF. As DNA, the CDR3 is TGTGCCAGCATAACGCGGCAGAACACTGAAGCTTTCTTT.

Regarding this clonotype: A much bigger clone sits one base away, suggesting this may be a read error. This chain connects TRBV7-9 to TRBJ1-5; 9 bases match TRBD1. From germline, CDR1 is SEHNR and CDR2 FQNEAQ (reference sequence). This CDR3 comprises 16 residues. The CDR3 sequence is CAGSPTGGSVNQPQHF. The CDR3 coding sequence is TGTGCCGGCAGCCCGACAGGGGGTTCGGTCAATCAGCCCCAGCATTTT.

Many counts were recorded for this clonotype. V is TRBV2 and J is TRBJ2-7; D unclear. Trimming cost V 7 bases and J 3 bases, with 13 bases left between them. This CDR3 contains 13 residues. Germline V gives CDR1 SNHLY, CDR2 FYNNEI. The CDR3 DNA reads TGTGCCAGCAAGGTCGGCAGCTACTACGAGCAGTACTTC. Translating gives CASKVGSYYEQYF.

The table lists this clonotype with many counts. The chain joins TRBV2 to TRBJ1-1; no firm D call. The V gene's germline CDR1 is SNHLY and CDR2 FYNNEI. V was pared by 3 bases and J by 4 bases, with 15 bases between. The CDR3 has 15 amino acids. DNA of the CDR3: TGTGCCAGCAGTGAGAGCACCCTACCGGGCACTGAAGCTTTCTTT. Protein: CASSESTLPGTEAFF.

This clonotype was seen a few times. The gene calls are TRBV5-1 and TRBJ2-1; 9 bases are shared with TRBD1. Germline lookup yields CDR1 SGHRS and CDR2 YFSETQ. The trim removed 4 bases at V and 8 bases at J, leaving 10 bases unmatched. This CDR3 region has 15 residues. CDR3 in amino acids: CASSAPYDRGDEQFF. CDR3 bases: TGCGCCAGCAGCGCCCCCTACGACAGGGGGGATGAGCAGTTCTTC. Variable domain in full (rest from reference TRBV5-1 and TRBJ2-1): KAGVTQTPRYLIKTRGQQVTLSCSPISGHRSVSWYQQTPGQGLQFLFEYFSETQRNKGNFPGRFSGRQFSNSRSEMNVSTLELGDSALYLCASSAPYDRGDEQFFGPGTRLTVL.

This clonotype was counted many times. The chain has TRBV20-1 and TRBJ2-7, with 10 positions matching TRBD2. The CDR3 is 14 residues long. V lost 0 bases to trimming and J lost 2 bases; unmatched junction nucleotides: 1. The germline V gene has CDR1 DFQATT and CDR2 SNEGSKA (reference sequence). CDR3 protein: CSARDTSGAYEQYF. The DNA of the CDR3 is TGCAGTGCTAGAGATACTAGCGGGGCCTACGAGCAGTACTTC.

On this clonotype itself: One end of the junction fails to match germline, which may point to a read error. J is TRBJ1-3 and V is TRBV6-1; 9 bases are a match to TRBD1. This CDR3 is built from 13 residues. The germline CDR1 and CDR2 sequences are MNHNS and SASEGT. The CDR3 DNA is TGTGCCAGCAGCGAAGGGACAGGGAACACCATATATTTT. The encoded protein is CASSEGTGNTIYF.

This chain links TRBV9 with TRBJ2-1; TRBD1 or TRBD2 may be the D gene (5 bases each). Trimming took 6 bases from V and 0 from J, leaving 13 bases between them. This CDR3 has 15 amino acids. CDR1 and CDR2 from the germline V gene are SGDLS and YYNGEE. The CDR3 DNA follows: TGTGCCAGCAATCCGTGGGGGAACTCCTACAATGAGCAGTTCTTC. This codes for CASNPWGNSYNEQFF.

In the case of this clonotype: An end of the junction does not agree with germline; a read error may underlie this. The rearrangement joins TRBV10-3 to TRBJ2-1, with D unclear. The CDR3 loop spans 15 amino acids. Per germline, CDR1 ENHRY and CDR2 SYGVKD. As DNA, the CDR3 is TGTGTCATCACCAAAGACTCCAGCTCCTACAATGAGCAGTTCTTC. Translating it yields CVITKDSSSYNEQFF.

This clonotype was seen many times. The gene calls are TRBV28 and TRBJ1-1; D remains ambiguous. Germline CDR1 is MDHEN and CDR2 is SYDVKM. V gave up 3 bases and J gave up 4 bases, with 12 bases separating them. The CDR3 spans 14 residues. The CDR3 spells CASSLFRSGTEAFF. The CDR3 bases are TGTGCCAGCAGTTTGTTCAGGTCGGGCACTGAAGCTTTCTTT.

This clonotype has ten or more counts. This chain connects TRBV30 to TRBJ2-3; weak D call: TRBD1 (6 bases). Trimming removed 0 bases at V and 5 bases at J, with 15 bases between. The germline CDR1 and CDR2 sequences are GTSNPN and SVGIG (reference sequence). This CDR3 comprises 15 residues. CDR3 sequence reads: CAWSVIQGSGDTQYF. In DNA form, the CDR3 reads TGTGCCTGGAGTGTAATACAGGGCTCCGGAGATACGCAGTATTTT.

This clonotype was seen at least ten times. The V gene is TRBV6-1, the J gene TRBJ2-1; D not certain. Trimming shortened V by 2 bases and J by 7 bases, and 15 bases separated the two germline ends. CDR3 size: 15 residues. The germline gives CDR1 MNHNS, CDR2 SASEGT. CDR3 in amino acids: CASSENIPRQNEQFF. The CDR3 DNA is TGTGCCAGCAGTGAAAATATACCACGTCAAAATGAGCAGTTCTTC.

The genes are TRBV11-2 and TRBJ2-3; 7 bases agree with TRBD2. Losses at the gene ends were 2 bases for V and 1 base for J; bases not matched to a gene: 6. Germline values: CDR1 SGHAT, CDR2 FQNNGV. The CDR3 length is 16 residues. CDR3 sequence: CASSLSGSGGTDTQYF. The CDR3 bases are TGTGCCAGCAGCTTAAGTGGCAGCGGGGGCACAGATACGCAGTATTTT.

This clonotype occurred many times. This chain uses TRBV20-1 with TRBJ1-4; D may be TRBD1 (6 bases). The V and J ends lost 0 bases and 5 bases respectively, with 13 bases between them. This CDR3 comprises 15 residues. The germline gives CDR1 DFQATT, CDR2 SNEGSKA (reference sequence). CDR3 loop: CSARDYGGLNEKLFF. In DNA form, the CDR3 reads TGCAGTGCTAGAGATTACGGGGGGCTGAATGAAAAACTGTTTTTT.

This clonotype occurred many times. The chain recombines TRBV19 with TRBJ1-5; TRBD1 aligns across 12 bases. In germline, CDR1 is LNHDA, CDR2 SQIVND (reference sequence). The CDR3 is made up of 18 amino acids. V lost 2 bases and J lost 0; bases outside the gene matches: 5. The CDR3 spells CASSITGTGGYSNQPQHF. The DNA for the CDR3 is TGTGCCAGTAGTATAACCGGGACAGGGGGCTATAGCAATCAGCCCCAGCATTTT.

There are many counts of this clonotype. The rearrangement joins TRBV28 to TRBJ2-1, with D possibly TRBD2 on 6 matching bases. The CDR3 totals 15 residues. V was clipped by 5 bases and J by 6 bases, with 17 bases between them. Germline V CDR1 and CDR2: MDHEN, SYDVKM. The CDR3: CASSDDSGNGNEQFF. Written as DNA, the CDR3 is TGTGCCAGCAGTGACGATAGCGGTAACGGCAATGAGCAGTTCTTC.

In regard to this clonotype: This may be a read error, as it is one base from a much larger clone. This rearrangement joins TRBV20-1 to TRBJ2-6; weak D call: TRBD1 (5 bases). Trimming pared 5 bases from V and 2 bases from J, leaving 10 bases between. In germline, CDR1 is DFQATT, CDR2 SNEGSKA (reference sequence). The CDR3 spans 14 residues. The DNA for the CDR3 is TGCAGTGCTTCCCAGGGCCCTGGGGCCAACGTCCTGACTTTC. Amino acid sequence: CSASQGPGANVLTF.

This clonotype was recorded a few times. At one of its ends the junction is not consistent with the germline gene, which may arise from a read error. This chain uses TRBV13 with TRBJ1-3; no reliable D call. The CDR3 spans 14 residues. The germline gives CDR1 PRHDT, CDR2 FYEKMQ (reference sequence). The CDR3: CASNLGSSGNTIYF. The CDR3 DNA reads TGTGCCAGCAACTTAGGAAGCTCTGGAAACACCATATATTTT.